Presented here are 7 T cell receptor beta chains from one specimen sequenced in a study of graft-versus-host responses after intestinal transplantation. Assay: immunoSEQ multiplex PCR; the TCRdb copy retains only in-frame clones and omits some. The sample gives around 71,000 clones, more than 90% of which show up once; roughly 6.7% is in the top ten. Source: bone marrow, taken around 730 days after intestinal transplantation. These receptors were collected from a human patient who received an intestinal transplant, so some T cells may come from the graft donor.

This chain links TRBV27 with TRBJ2-4; no firm D call. This CDR3 comprises 16 residues. Deletions cut 5 bases from V and 9 bases from J, with 23 bases between. Germline V gene sequence: CDR1 MNHEY, CDR2 SMNVEV (reference sequence). CDR3 coding DNA: TGTGCCAGCAGTGCCGTTGAAGGGATAGTATTAGGCATTCAGTACTTC. It codes for CASSAVEGIVLGIQYF.

The chain couples TRBV18 to TRBJ1-2, with 7 positions matching TRBD1. The germline CDR1 and CDR2 sequences are KGHSH and LQKENI. The junction had 8 bases not matched to a gene; V was cut back by 3 bases and J by 4 bases. The CDR3 spans 15 residues. CDR3 protein: CASSPSRPGGYGYTF. Here the CDR3 DNA reads TGTGCCAGCTCACCTTCAAGGCCAGGGGGCTATGGCTACACCTTC.

This sequence joins TRBV7-9 and TRBJ2-5, with TRBD1 matching over 9 bases. V lost 4 bases, J lost 5 bases, and 5 bases stayed unmatched. Germline CDR1 reads SEHNR; CDR2 reads FQNEAQ (reference sequence). The CDR3 has 14 amino acids. In DNA form, the CDR3 reads TGTGCCAGCAGCTGGATACAGGGGGCTGAGACCCAGTACTTC. Translating gives CASSWIQGAETQYF.

The V and J genes are TRBV5-6 and TRBJ1-1; 7 bases fit TRBD1. Trimming at V came to 4 bases and at J to 8 bases, leaving 11 bases not matched to a gene. The V gene's germline CDR1 is SGHDT and CDR2 YYEEEE. This CDR3 spans 14 amino acids. CDR3 residues: CASSPTVKDREAFF. The CDR3, as DNA: TGTGCCAGCAGCCCGACAGTAAAGGACAGGGAAGCTTTCTTT.

CDR3 DNA sequence: TGTGCCAGCAGCTTAGGACCGGACAGGGCTTTAAAAATTAACTATGGCTACACCTTC. Translating gives CASSLGPDRALKINYGYTF. This chain uses TRBV7-9 with TRBJ1-2; TRBD1 matches at 8 bases. This CDR3 is 19 amino acids long. Germline assignment: CDR1 SEHNR and CDR2 FQNEAQ (reference sequence). With V trimmed by 1 base and J by 1 base, 14 bases remained unmatched.

The chain has TRBV10-3 and TRBJ2-3; 10 bases are shared with TRBD2. Germline V gene sequence: CDR1 ENHRY, CDR2 SYGVKD. This CDR3 has 15 residues. With V trimmed by 3 bases and J by 2 bases, 2 bases remained unmatched. In nucleotides, the CDR3 is TGTGCCATCAGTGAAGGGACTAGCGACACAGATACGCAGTATTTT. It is translated as CAISEGTSDTDTQYF.

This chain links TRBV6-5 with TRBJ2-7; no definite D call. The CDR3 contains 13 residues. CDR1 is MNHEY, CDR2 SVGAGI, per germline. The germline V and J ends were trimmed by 0 bases and 4 bases, with 7 bases remaining between them. The CDR3 bases are TGTGCCAGCAGTTACTCGGGGTTATACGAGCAGTACTTC. It codes for CASSYSGLYEQYF.